This T cell receptor (beta chain) was observed in a study of cytomegalovirus exposure and HLA in healthy donors. PCR used 60 Vbeta primers and 13 Jbeta primers. Clones were sequenced by immunoSEQ multiplex PCR, and TCRdb holds only the in-frame ones, with some missing. The sample records about 140,000 clones, around two thirds being singletons. CDR1 and CDR2 from the germline V gene are SGHVS and FQNEAQ. The J segment lost 9 bases and the V segment lost 6 bases, leaving 8 bases of the junction unmatched. CDR3 length: 15 residues. When sampled, the donors appeared nominally healthy, though they likely had unrecorded immune exposures.

Sample: PBMCs. V gene TRBV7-8 combines with J gene TRBJ1-6; 10 positions match TRBD1. The sequence derives from a male donor in good health and CMV-seronegative. The CDR3: CASRAGTGEGSPLHF. The DNA of the CDR3 is TGTGCCAGCAGGGCCGGGACAGGGGAGGGTTCACCCCTCCACTTT.